This T cell receptor (beta chain) was identified in a study of vaccination effects on CD4 cells after COVID-19. Study background: Within the ViraFEST assay, antigen-specific CD4+ T cells underwent expansion with viral peptide pools prior to sequencing. Following the second dose by a median of 72 days, the post-vaccine samples were obtained.

Following 10 days of culture, CD4+ T cells were isolated. As their vaccination, participants received two doses of either BNT162b2 or mRNA-1273. Nucleocapsid antibodies stayed negative before and after vaccination, showing no earlier SARS-CoV-2 infection. Assay: immunoSEQ multiplex PCR; the TCRdb copy retains only in-frame clones and omits some. The sample carries about 57,000 clones, approximately 80% recorded once. Comment on this clone: Its target is unknown.

The clonotype originates from a human donor who received a COVID-19 vaccine. The starting material was CD4+ T cells from PBMCs cultured without peptide, obtained after COVID-19 vaccination.

The CDR3 loop reads CASRGGQGGNYGYTF. The CDR3 DNA sequence: TGTGCCAGCAGGGGGGGACAGGGGGGTAACTATGGCTACACCTTC. The chain has TRBV2 and TRBJ1-2, with 11 bases that match TRBD1. The CDR3 is 15 amino acids. Germline V gene lookup returns CDR1 SNHLY and CDR2 FYNNEI. The V segment lost 6 bases and the J segment 1 base; nucleotides outside the gene matches: 4. Filled out from reference TRBV2 and TRBJ1-2, the complete variable domain reads EPEVTQTPSHQVTQMGQEVILRCVPISNHLYFYWYRQILGQKVEFLVSFYNNEISEKSEIFDDQFSVERPDGSNFTLKIRSTKLEDSAMYFCASRGGQGGNYGYTFGSGTRLTVV.